This T cell receptor (beta chain) was profiled in a study of cytotoxic CD8 clonotypes in ibrutinib-treated CLL. On the study more broadly: In all, roughly twelve patients were relapsed/refractory, approximately 14 were treatment-naive and around 17 were IGHV unmutated.

The CDR3 runs to 14 residues. Germline loops: CDR1 SGHRS, CDR2 YFSETQ. V was cut by 2 bases and J by 2 bases, with 10 bases left in between. Clones were read by immunoSEQ multiplex PCR, and TCRdb kept only the in-frame ones, dropping some. The sample comprises about 130,000 clones, 79% of which are singletons, and roughly 13% rests with the top ten. The sample here was PBMCs, taken after 12 months of ibrutinib treatment. The clonotype originates from a human donor with chronic lymphocytic leukemia. This chain uses TRBV5-1 with TRBJ1-2, with D perhaps matching TRBD1 (6 bases). This chain's CDR3 is CASSLPGENYGYTF. CDR3 bases: TGCGCCAGCAGCTTACCAGGGGAGAACTATGGCTACACCTTC.